The 7 T cell receptor beta chains below all came from one sample that was sequenced in a study of blood T cell repertoires in COVID-19. Data came from immunoSEQ multiplex PCR; TCRdb stores just in-frame clones and leaves some out. The profile shows 160,000 or so clones, roughly 84% of them singletons. Sequencing used PBMCs or T cells enriched from blood (not recorded which). Receptors were obtained from a man in his 60s who had recovered from COVID-19.

The chain recombines TRBV24-1 with TRBJ2-7, with TRBD1 identical over 12 bases. This CDR3 region has 15 residues. J lost 7 bases, V lost 4 bases, and 7 bases had no gene match. CDR1 and CDR2 (germline): KGHDR, SFDVKD. For the CDR3, the DNA is TGTGCCACCAGTGACACGGGACAGGGGGCTCGGGAGCAGTACTTC. As protein: CATSDTGQGAREQYF.

V is TRBV27 and J is TRBJ2-3, with 9 bases identical to TRBD2. The CDR3 sequence is 16 residues long. The V and J ends lost 5 bases and 2 bases, in that order; junction bases with no gene match: 8. Germline V gene data show CDR1 as MNHEY and CDR2 as SMNVEV (reference sequence). CDR3 DNA sequence: TGTGCCAGCAGTCTATTAGCGGGGGAAATCACAGATACGCAGTATTTT. This codes for CASSLLAGEITDTQYF.

The V gene is TRBV27, the J gene TRBJ1-2; TRBD1 aligns across 7 bases. The CDR3 has 14 residues. Germline CDR1 MNHEY, CDR2 SMNVEV (reference sequence). J was trimmed by 7 bases and V by 4 bases; bases with no gene match: 9. The DNA of the CDR3 is TGTGCCAGCAGTTCTGCCGACAGGGCTCCTGGCTACACCTTC. Its protein product is CASSSADRAPGYTF.

The rearrangement links TRBV6-5 to TRBJ2-7; possible D gene TRBD1, 6 bases. The CDR3 extends over 14 amino acids. V lost 6 bases and J 6 bases, leaving 18 bases between the germline ends. Germline V gene lookup returns CDR1 MNHEY and CDR2 SVGAGI. The CDR3 region has the DNA TGTGCCAGCAGCCGCAGGACCAGGGGCGGCGAGCAGTACTTC. Translated: CASSRRTRGGEQYF.

This chain joins TRBV7-9 and TRBJ2-1; perhaps TRBD2 as D (6 bases). The V gene lost 3 bases and the J gene lost 7 bases, with 16 bases spanning the gap. The CDR3 has 15 residues. CDR1 is SEHNR and CDR2 is FQNEAQ in the germline V gene (reference sequence). The CDR3 here is CASSFQLPRGNEQFF. CDR3 nucleotide sequence: TGTGCCAGCAGCTTTCAGCTTCCCCGGGGGAATGAGCAGTTCTTC.

The chain joins TRBV1 to TRBJ1-5. TRBV1 is listed as a pseudogene. The CDR3 consists of 10 residues. Here the CDR3 reads CTSSQERNHF. For the CDR3, the DNA is TGCACCAGCAGCCAAGAGCGGAACCATTTT.

The CDR3 protein is CASSEYRGYNEKLFF. CDR3 in DNA: TGTGCCAGCAGTGAATATAGGGGGTATAATGAAAAACTGTTTTTT. V gene TRBV25-1 combines with J gene TRBJ1-4, with D possibly being TRBD1 (6 bases). Per the germline V gene, CDR1 is MGHDK and CDR2 is SYGVNS. V was clipped by 0 bases and J by 4 bases, with 9 bases between them. This CDR3 spans 15 amino acids.